Below, 12 T cell receptor beta chains from the same sample are listed, as sequenced in a study of cytomegalovirus exposure and HLA in healthy donors. Amplification used 60 Vbeta primers and 13 Jbeta primers. Data came from immunoSEQ multiplex PCR; TCRdb stores just in-frame clones and leaves some out. The table has some 120,000 clones, 60% to 80% seen once. Sequencing was done on a sample of PBMCs. These receptors were collected from a man under 40 in good health and CMV-seronegative.

This clone has only one observation. The CDR3 sequence is CSTRGAQDTGELFF. The CDR3, as DNA: TGCAGCACCCGGGGGGCGCAGGACACCGGGGAGCTGTTTTTT. The chain employs TRBV29-1 and TRBJ2-2, with D possibly being TRBD2 (7 bases). V was shortened by 8 bases and J by 3 bases, with 16 bases between the two germline ends. Germline lookup yields CDR1 SQVTM and CDR2 ANQGSEA. The CDR3 loop spans 14 amino acids.

The V call is TRBV6-6, the J call TRBJ1-2; possible D gene TRBD1, 6 bases. The V end was cut by 7 bases, the J end by 2 bases, with 17 bases between. CDR1 and CDR2 from the germline V gene are MNHNY and SVGAGI (reference sequence). This CDR3 spans 15 amino acids. In DNA, the CDR3 is TGTGCCAGCAACCCACAGGGACGGTCGAACTATGGCTACACCTTC. Its translation is CASNPQGRSNYGYTF.

This chain connects TRBV25-1 to TRBJ1-3; no clear D. V gave up 0 bases and J gave up 0 bases, with 15 bases separating them. The V gene's germline CDR1 is MGHDK and CDR2 SYGVNS. This CDR3 contains 18 residues. This CDR3 is CASSEYSGRGYSGNTIYF. The CDR3 DNA sequence: TGTGCCAGCAGTGAATATAGTGGGCGCGGGTACTCTGGAAACACCATATATTTT.

The chain is built from TRBV7-8 and TRBJ1-5; D is possibly TRBD1 (6 bases). The CDR3 is 14 amino acids. Looked up from germline, CDR1 is SGHVS and CDR2 is FQNEAQ. The V gene lost 4 bases and the J gene lost 7 bases, with 14 bases spanning the gap. This CDR3 is CASSSREGGQPQHF. The DNA of the CDR3 is TGTGCCAGCAGCTCCCGGGAGGGGGGACAGCCCCAGCATTTT.

V and J are TRBV7-2 and TRBJ2-7; the D is unclear. This CDR3 has 14 residues. The V gene's germline CDR1 is SGHTA and CDR2 FQGNSA. Trimming pared 1 base from V and 7 bases from J, leaving 14 bases between. CDR3 in amino acids: CASSLGRVAIEQYF. The CDR3 DNA is TGTGCCAGCAGCTTAGGTCGGGTCGCCATAGAGCAGTACTTC.

The chain joins TRBV7-2 to TRBJ2-2, with 7 bases aligning to TRBD1. The J segment lost 4 bases and the V segment lost 6 bases, leaving 11 bases of the junction unmatched. Germline loops: CDR1 SGHTA, CDR2 FQGNSA. This CDR3 spans 16 amino acids. The CDR3 reads CASRSRTGRTTGELFF. CDR3 sequence (DNA): TGTGCCAGCAGATCCCGGACAGGCAGGACCACCGGGGAGCTGTTTTTT.

In its sample, this clone was seen a few times. The genes are TRBV21-1 and TRBJ1-4; the table's D call of TRBD1 was not tested on the DNA. TRBV21-1 counts as a pseudogene. This CDR3 has 15 amino acids. In DNA form, the CDR3 reads TGTGCCAGCAGCAAGGGAAGGGGCCTTAATGAAAAACTGTTTTTT. It specifies CASSKGRGLNEKLFF.

The rearrangement joins TRBV5-1 to TRBJ2-7; D is perhaps TRBD2 (5 bases). Trimming took off 0 bases at V and 3 bases at J, with 19 bases between the two ends. Germline CDR1 is SGHRS and CDR2 is YFSETQ. The CDR3 has 17 amino acids. The CDR3 DNA is TGCGCCAGCAGCTTGGGCGGCGGGCAGTTCGGACGCTACGAGCAGTACTTC. Its translation is CASSLGGGQFGRYEQYF.

The chain joins TRBV10-3 to TRBJ2-1, with unresolved D. CDR3 length: 15 residues. Germline lookup yields CDR1 ENHRY and CDR2 SYGVKD. V lost 1 base and J lost 12, with 19 bases in between. CDR3 amino acids: CAISEYGLGPNPQFF. The CDR3 DNA sequence: TGTGCCATCAGTGAGTACGGTCTAGGTCCCAACCCGCAGTTCTTC.

The J gene is TRBJ2-6, the V gene TRBV5-1, with D unclear. CDR3 size: 15 residues. V lost 0 bases and J lost 0, with 4 bases in between. Germline values: CDR1 SGHRS, CDR2 YFSETQ. As DNA, the CDR3 is TGCGCCAGCAGCTTGGTAGTCTCTGGGGCCAACGTCCTGACTTTC. Translating it yields CASSLVVSGANVLTF.

CDR3: CASSPGQGAEPQHF. The CDR3 region has the DNA TGTGCCAGCAGCCCCGGACAGGGGGCCGAGCCCCAGCATTTT. The chain carries TRBV7-2 and TRBJ1-5; 11 nucleotides match TRBD1. Germline V gene lookup returns CDR1 SGHTA and CDR2 FQGNSA. V was pared by 5 bases and J by 8 bases, with 5 bases of the junction left unmatched. CDR3 length: 14 residues. The whole variable domain, remainder taken from reference TRBV7-2 and TRBJ1-5, is GAGVSQSPSNKVTEKGKDVELRCDPISGHTALYWYRQSLGQGLEFLIYFQGNSAPDKSGLPSDRFSAERTGGSVSTLTIQRTQQEDSAVYLCASSPGQGAEPQHFGDGTRLSIL.

V is TRBV11-2 and J is TRBJ1-2; D is unresolved. Looked up from germline, CDR1 is SGHAT and CDR2 is FQNNGV. V lost 5 bases, J lost 3 bases, and 19 bases lay in between. The CDR3 consists of 16 residues. In nucleotides, the CDR3 is TGTGCCAGCAGCCCCGGGTGGAGGGCGGGGTACTATGGCTACACCTTC. It specifies CASSPGWRAGYYGYTF.